A selection of T cell receptor beta chains follows, all from one sample in a study of blood T cell repertoires in COVID-19. The data were produced by immunoSEQ multiplex PCR, yet TCRdb's version contains in-frame clones alone and is incomplete. The data contain 220,000 or so clones, 82% of them singletons. The sample consisted of peripheral blood. These TCRs come from a woman older than 75 with acute or convalescent COVID-19. The CDR3 runs from the conserved cysteine through the conserved F or W. A D gene is named only where the DNA matches it firmly. Clone size is stated in some rows and not others, as once, few, many or a class when expanded.

abundance	d_gene	v_gene	j_gene	CDR3nt	CDR3aa
-	-	TRBV4-2	TRBJ2-3	TGTGCCAGCAGCCAAGAGGAGGGGGGGCTTGATACGCAGTATTTT	CASSQEEGGLDTQYF
-	TRBD1	TRBV3-1/TRBV3-2	TRBJ2-7	TGTGCCAGCAGCCATGGACAGGGGGGACCCTACGAGCAGTACTTC	CASSHGQGGPYEQYF
-	TRBD2	TRBV5-1	TRBJ2-3	TGCGCCAGCAGCTCGGGACTAGCAGTAGGACAGACAGATACGCAGTATTTT	CASSSGLAVGQTDTQYF
-	-	TRBV5-5	TRBJ1-5	TGTGCCAGCAGTCCAGACAGGAATCAGCCCCAGCATTTT	CASSPDRNQPQHF
few	-	TRBV2	TRBJ2-5	TGTGCCAGCATCCGGCGGCAGGGGTCTAAAGAGACCCAGTACTTC	CASIRRQGSKETQYF
-	-	TRBV18	TRBJ2-5	TGTGCCAGCTCACCGAGCTCTCTGGAGACCCAGTACTTC	CASSPSSLETQYF
-	TRBD1	TRBV18	TRBJ1-4	TGTGCCAGCTCACGCACAGGGGGGCCTGAAAAACTGTTTTTT	CASSRTGGPEKLFF
once	TRBD1	TRBV19	TRBJ2-6	TGTGCCAGTAGTTCCGGGACAGGACTCTCTGGGGCCAACGTCCTGACTTTC	CASSSGTGLSGANVLTF
-	TRBD1	TRBV16	TRBJ2-5	TGTGCCAGCAGCCAATCAAGGGGGCGAGAGACCCAGTACTTC	CASSQSRGRETQYF
once	-	TRBV5-1	TRBJ1-1	TGCGCCAGCAGCTTGGGACACCTAAACACTGAAGCTTTCTTT	CASSLGHLNTEAFF
-	-	TRBV12-1	TRBJ2-3	TGTGCCAGCGAGGCGCAGTATTTT	CASEAQYF
-	-	TRBV5-1	TRBJ1-1	TGCGCCAGCACCAATACGGGGGGTGGAAGGTCCACTGAAGCTTTCTTT	CASTNTGGGRSTEAFF
-	-	TRBV5-1	TRBJ2-7	TGCGCCAGCAGCTTGGATTGGCAGGGATTCTACGAGCAGTACTTC	CASSLDWQGFYEQYF
-	-	TRBV6-5	TRBJ1-5	TGTGCCAGCAGGCCGGGGAGGGTTTCAACGGTTCCCCAGCATTTT	CASRPGRVSTVPQHF
-	TRBD1	TRBV3-1/TRBV3-2	TRBJ2-2	TGTGCCAGCAGCCCCAACCCCCGGACAGGGGGAACCGGGGAGCTGTTTTTT	CASSPNPRTGGTGELFF
-	TRBD1	TRBV27	TRBJ1-6	TGTGCCAGCAGTTGGACAGGGAATAATTCACCCCTCCACTTT	CASSWTGNNSPLHF
few	TRBD1	TRBV5-8	TRBJ1-5	TGTGCCAGCAGCTTACAGGGGACTCAGGGGCCCCAGCATTTT	CASSLQGTQGPQHF
-	-	TRBV18	TRBJ2-3	TGTGCCAGCTCACCCCTCGGACAAATTGGGCAGTATTTT	CASSPLGQIGQYF
-	-	TRBV7-2	TRBJ2-7	TGTGCCAGCAGCTTAGGCGCCGCGAACTCCTACGAGCAGTACTTC	CASSLGAANSYEQYF
-	-	TRBV6-6	TRBJ1-3	TGTGCCGCCCGAGAGGTGCATACTGGAAACACCATATATTTT	CAAREVHTGNTIYF
-	-	TRBV7-6	TRBJ2-7	TGTGCCAGCAGCTCCGCGGGGACTTCGCTCGAGCAGTACTTC	CASSSAGTSLEQYF
-	-	TRBV5-4	TRBJ2-5	TGTGCCAGCAGCAACCGGGCCGAGGGGGAGGAGACCCAGTACTTC	CASSNRAEGEETQYF
-	-	TRBV7-9	TRBJ2-7	TGTGCCAGCAGCTTCCAGGGCACGTACGACGAGCAGTACTTC	CASSFQGTYDEQYF
-	TRBD1	TRBV5-5	TRBJ1-1	TGTGCCAGCAGCCCAAGGGACAGTCGGAACACTGAAGCTTTCTTT	CASSPRDSRNTEAFF
-	TRBD1	TRBV5-1	TRBJ2-5	TGCGCCAGCAGCATACGGACAGGGGGAGGAGAGACCCAGTACTTC	CASSIRTGGGETQYF
-	-	TRBV4-1	TRBJ2-7	TGCGCCAGCAGCCCATACGAGCAGTACTTC	CASSPYEQYF
once	TRBD2	TRBV7-2	TRBJ2-5	TGTGCCAGCAGCCCAAGGACTAGCGGGGGGCGAGGGGAGACCCAGTACTTC	CASSPRTSGGRGETQYF
-	-	TRBV2	TRBJ2-7	TGTGCCAGCAGTGAAGTCGGGGGTGCAAACGAGCAGTACTTC	CASSEVGGANEQYF
-	TRBD1	TRBV7-9	TRBJ2-3	TGTGCCAGCAGCCGACCGGGACAGGGCAAGGATACGCAGTATTTT	CASSRPGQGKDTQYF
-	TRBD2	TRBV3-1/TRBV3-2	TRBJ2-1	TGTGCCAGCAGCCCTAGGGCTAGCGGGGGTGGAAATGAGCAGTTCTTC	CASSPRASGGGNEQFF
-	TRBD2	TRBV7-2	TRBJ2-3	TGTGCCTCCGGGACTAGCGGGGGGCCCACAGATACGCAGTATTTT	CASGTSGGPTDTQYF
once	-	TRBV5-4	TRBJ1-1	TGTGCCAGCAGTTTACAGGGAGTTAATGAAGCTTTCTTT	CASSLQGVNEAFF
-	-	TRBV28	TRBJ1-1	TGTGCCAGCACCCAACCCAAGACGGGAAACACTGAAGCTTTCTTT	CASTQPKTGNTEAFF
-	-	TRBV6-2/TRBV6-3	TRBJ2-7	TGTGCCAGCAGTTACTCCGCGGGGGACACCTACGAGAAGCAGTACTTC	CASSYSAGDTYEKQYF
-	TRBD2	TRBV5-1	TRBJ2-2	TGCGCCAGCAGCCCCGTTCCAGCGGGGCCAAACACCGGGGAGCTGTTTTTT	CASSPVPAGPNTGELFF
-	-	TRBV6-5	TRBJ2-4	TGTGCCAGCAGTTACTTGGCAGCCAAAAACATTCAGTACTTC	CASSYLAAKNIQYF
-	TRBD2	TRBV18	TRBJ2-1	TGTGCCAGCTCTACCACAGGCGGGGGGGCCTCCTACAATGAGCAGTTCTTC	CASSTTGGGASYNEQFF
-	-	TRBV6-5	TRBJ2-7	TGTGCCAGCAGCAAAACAGGGAGCTCCTACGAGCAGTACTTC	CASSKTGSSYEQYF
-	TRBD2	TRBV7-2	TRBJ2-7	TGTGCCAGCAGCCGGACTAGCGGGGGTCTTAGCTCCTACGAGCAGTACTTC	CASSRTSGGLSSYEQYF
once	-	TRBV25-1	TRBJ1-2	TGTGCCAGCAGCCGGGCGGGCGACTATGGCTACACCTTC	CASSRAGDYGYTF
-	TRBD2	TRBV6-6	TRBJ2-3	TGTGCCAGCAGGCTGACTAGCGGGAACACAGATACGCAGTATTTT	CASRLTSGNTDTQYF
-	-	TRBV7-6	TRBJ2-7	TGTGCCAGCAGCTTAAAAGCGGAGGGAGGAGGCTACGAGCAGTACTTC	CASSLKAEGGGYEQYF
-	-	TRBV10-3	TRBJ1-4	TGTGCCATCAGTGACGATGGGGAGGGTGAAAAACTGTTTTTT	CAISDDGEGEKLFF
once	TRBD1	TRBV11-2	TRBJ1-1	TGTGCCAGCAGCCCCTGGACAGGCACTGAAGCTTTCTTT	CASSPWTGTEAFF